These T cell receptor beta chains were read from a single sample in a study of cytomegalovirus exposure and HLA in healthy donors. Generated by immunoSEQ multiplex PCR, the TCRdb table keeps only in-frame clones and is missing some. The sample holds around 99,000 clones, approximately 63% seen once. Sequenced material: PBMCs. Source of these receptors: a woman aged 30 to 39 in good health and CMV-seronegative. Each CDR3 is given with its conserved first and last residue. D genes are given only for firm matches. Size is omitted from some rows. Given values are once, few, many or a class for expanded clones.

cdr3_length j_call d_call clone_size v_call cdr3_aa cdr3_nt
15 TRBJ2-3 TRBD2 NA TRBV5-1 CASSSRGGETDTQYF TGCGCCAGCAGCTCTCGGGGGGGGGAAACAGATACGCAGTATTTT
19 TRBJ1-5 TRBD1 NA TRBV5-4 CASSFGQGASGSGNQPQHF TGTGCCAGCAGCTTCGGACAGGGGGCGAGCGGTTCAGGCAATCAGCCCCAGCATTTT
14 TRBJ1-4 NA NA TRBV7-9 CASSPSATNEKLFF TGTGCCAGCAGCCCGAGTGCAACTAATGAAAAACTGTTTTTT
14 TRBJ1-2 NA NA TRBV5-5 CASSSEQGRYGYTF TGTGCCAGCAGCTCAGAACAGGGACGGTATGGCTACACCTTC
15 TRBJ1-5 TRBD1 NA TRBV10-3 CAISRTGASNQPQHF TGTGCCATTTCCCGGACAGGGGCCAGCAATCAGCCCCAGCATTTT
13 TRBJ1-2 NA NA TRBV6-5 CASSARGRYGYTF TGTGCCAGCAGTGCCAGGGGCCGCTATGGCTACACCTTC
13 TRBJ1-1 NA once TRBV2 CASSGQVRTEAFF TGTGCCAGCAGCGGACAAGTTAGGACTGAAGCTTTCTTT
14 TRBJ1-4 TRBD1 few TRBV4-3 CASSPDRGYEKLFF TGCGCCAGCAGCCCTGACAGGGGATATGAAAAACTGTTTTTT
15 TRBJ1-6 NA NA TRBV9 CASSVGGPYNSPLHF TGTGCCAGCAGCGTGGGGGGGCCTTATAATTCACCCCTCCACTTT
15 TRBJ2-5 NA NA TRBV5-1 CASSFSGTRQETQYF TGCGCCAGCAGCTTCTCCGGGACTCGGCAAGAGACCCAGTACTTC